Listed here are 29 T cell receptor beta chains from one sample, sequenced in a study of blood T cell repertoires in COVID-19. Only in-frame clones appear in the TCRdb table, and some are missing; sequencing was by immunoSEQ multiplex PCR. The table has 430,000 or so clones, over 75% seen once. Sequenced material: PBMCs or T cells enriched from blood (not recorded which). All receptors derive from a woman in her thirties or forties who had recovered from COVID-19.

CDR3 nucleotide sequence: TGTGCCAGCAGCGAAGGTACGGTGGGAGCGCTCTACAATGAGCAGTTCTTC. It encodes CASSEGTVGALYNEQFF. The chain employs TRBV5-8 and TRBJ2-1, with D possibly matching TRBD2 (5 bases). V lost 4 bases, J lost 3 bases, and 20 bases lay in between. Germline V gene data show CDR1 as SGHTS and CDR2 as YDEGEE. The CDR3 covers 17 residues.

A single count supports this clone. The chain recombines TRBV2 with TRBJ1-2; a weak D match, TRBD1 (6 bases). The CDR3 covers 14 residues. Germline CDR1 SNHLY, CDR2 FYNNEI. Trimming stripped 1 base from V and 0 bases from J, with 6 bases between. The CDR3 reads CASSEGTANYGYTF. The CDR3 DNA reads as TGTGCCAGCAGTGAAGGGACAGCTAACTATGGCTACACCTTC.

The chain combines TRBV24-1 with TRBJ2-3; unclear D gene. In germline, CDR1 is KGHDR, CDR2 SFDVKD. Deletions cut 4 bases from V and 6 bases from J, with 13 bases between. This CDR3 contains 14 residues. The CDR3 region is CATSEARPRDTQYF. DNA for the CDR3: TGTGCCACCAGTGAGGCCCGGCCGAGGGATACGCAGTATTTT.

This rearrangement joins TRBV19 to TRBJ2-3; a weak D match, TRBD2 (5 bases). The CDR3 runs 13 residues. Looked up from germline, CDR1 is LNHDA and CDR2 is SQIVND (reference sequence). The germline V and J ends were trimmed by 4 bases and 5 bases, with 10 bases remaining between them. The CDR3 nucleotides are TGTGCCAGTAGTAATCTTGGAGGAGATACGCAGTATTTT. Translated: CASSNLGGDTQYF.

This clone has a single count. The chain employs TRBV5-1 and TRBJ2-2; TRBD2 aligns across 8 bases. CDR1 and CDR2 (germline): SGHRS, YFSETQ. After removal of 4 bases from V and 3 bases from J, the junction contained 8 bases not matched to a gene. This CDR3 has 16 amino acids. For the CDR3, the DNA is TGCGCCAGCAGCCCCCTGACTAGCGTAGACACCGGGGAGCTGTTTTTT. Protein: CASSPLTSVDTGELFF.

The V and J genes are TRBV5-4 and TRBJ2-7, with TRBD1 matching 7 bases. The CDR3 covers 18 residues. The germline V gene encodes CDR1 SGHNT and CDR2 YYREEE (reference sequence). J was trimmed by 0 bases and V by 2 bases; bases with no gene match: 14. The CDR3 loop reads CASSLQRWTGPSSYEQYF. The CDR3 nucleotides are TGTGCCAGCAGCTTACAACGATGGACAGGACCTAGCTCCTACGAGCAGTACTTC.

The chain combines TRBV19 with TRBJ1-2, with D uncertain. V was pared by 3 bases and J by 1 base, with 6 bases between. Germline CDR1 and CDR2: LNHDA and SQIVND (reference sequence). The CDR3 sequence is 13 residues long. The CDR3 protein is CASSIPNNYGYTF. CDR3 nucleotides: TGTGCCAGTAGTATCCCAAATAACTATGGCTACACCTTC.

This clone was counted a single time. V is TRBV11-3 and J is TRBJ1-1; 10 bases map to TRBD1. Trimming removed 5 bases from V and 1 base from J; junction bases left unmatched: 4. This CDR3 region has 15 residues. Germline CDR1 reads SGHNT; CDR2 reads YENEEA. CDR3 sequence: CASSPRDRGNTEAFF. CDR3 bases: TGTGCCAGCAGCCCCCGGGACAGGGGGAACACTGAAGCTTTCTTT.

This clone was picked up one time. The chain has TRBV12-3 or TRBV12-4 and TRBJ1-2; TRBD1 agrees at 7 bases. This CDR3 is 13 amino acids long. Trimming removed 5 bases from V and 4 bases from J; junction bases left unmatched: 4. The CDR3 loop reads CASSGTVLYGYTF. As DNA, the CDR3 is TGTGCCAGCAGTGGGACAGTCCTCTATGGCTACACCTTC.

This chain joins TRBV21-1 and TRBJ1-1. TRBV21-1 represents a pseudogene. The CDR3 is 16 amino acids. This CDR3 is CASSNRGLRLRRGAFF. DNA of the CDR3: TGTGCCAGCAGCAATCGAGGGCTACGGCTCCGGAGAGGAGCTTTCTTT.

V and J are TRBV19 and TRBJ1-5; TRBD1 agrees at 8 bases. V lost 6 bases, J lost 5 bases, and 6 bases stayed unmatched. The CDR3 has 14 residues. The germline gives CDR1 LNHDA, CDR2 SQIVND (reference sequence). This CDR3 reads CASSRDRRYQPQHF. In nucleotides, the CDR3 is TGTGCCAGTAGCAGGGACAGGCGATATCAGCCCCAGCATTTT.

The gene calls are TRBV9 and TRBJ1-2, with TRBD1 identical over 8 bases. J gave up 2 bases and V 2 bases, and 5 bases lay outside the gene matches. This CDR3 spans 15 amino acids. Germline V gene sequence: CDR1 SGDLS, CDR2 YYNGEE. The CDR3 sequence: CASSVRQGTNYGYTF. CDR3 DNA: TGTGCCAGCAGCGTCCGACAGGGGACGAACTATGGCTACACCTTC.

The V call is TRBV1, the J call TRBJ1-3. TRBV1 is a pseudogene segment. The CDR3 has 17 amino acids. This CDR3 reads CTSSQGSGFTSGNTIYF. DNA for the CDR3: TGCACCAGCAGCCAAGGATCGGGGTTTACCTCTGGAAACACCATATATTTT.

The rearrangement links TRBV6-5 to TRBJ1-5, with 10 bases that match TRBD1. The CDR3 sequence is 15 residues long. CDR1 is MNHEY and CDR2 is SVGAGI in the germline V gene. Trimming cost V 5 bases and J 5 bases; bases outside gene matches: 6. Here the CDR3 DNA reads TGTGCCAGCAGTCGACAGGGGGCAAGTGATCAGCCCCAGCATTTT. The encoded protein is CASSRQGASDQPQHF.

The chain couples TRBV11-2 to TRBJ1-6; 7 bases fit TRBD1. Germline V gene lookup returns CDR1 SGHAT and CDR2 FQNNGV. The CDR3 runs to 14 residues. Germline trimming cut 3 bases from V and 9 bases from J; bases unmatched to any gene: 5. DNA for the CDR3: TGTGCCAGCAGCTTCAACAGGGGTCTTTCACCCCTCCACTTT. It specifies CASSFNRGLSPLHF.

The V call is TRBV6-5, the J call TRBJ1-2, with TRBD1 matching over 10 bases. The CDR3 spans 16 residues. CDR1 MNHEY and CDR2 SVGAGI come from the germline V gene. The junction had 11 bases not matched to a gene; V was cut back by 4 bases and J by 6 bases. The CDR3 region has the DNA TGTGCCAGCAGTTGGGACAGGGGTCATGGACCCGATGGCTACACCTTC. Protein product: CASSWDRGHGPDGYTF.

The chain recombines TRBV12-3 or TRBV12-4 with TRBJ2-3; D perhaps matches TRBD2 (6 bases). The CDR3 loop spans 13 amino acids. V gave up 0 bases and J gave up 5 bases, with 6 bases separating them. The chain's CDR3 is CASSLAGRDTQYF. CDR3 in DNA: TGTGCCAGCAGTTTAGCCGGGAGAGATACGCAGTATTTT.

V gene TRBV20-1 combines with J gene TRBJ2-7; D perhaps matches TRBD1 (6 bases). The CDR3 consists of 14 residues. V lost 3 bases to trimming and J lost 7 bases, with 19 bases between them. CDR1 is DFQATT and CDR2 is SNEGSKA in the germline V gene (reference sequence). The CDR3 spells CSASGDTGLGEQYF. The CDR3 DNA follows: TGCAGTGCTAGTGGGGACACCGGTCTGGGGGAGCAGTACTTC.

This clone was seen a few times. This chain connects TRBV11-2 to TRBJ2-7; D unresolved. Trimming took 1 base from V and 2 from J, leaving 6 bases between them. CDR3 length: 13 amino acids. Germline V gives CDR1 SGHAT, CDR2 FQNNGV. The CDR3 loop is CASSLVAAYEQYF. As DNA, the CDR3 is TGTGCCAGCAGCTTAGTGGCCGCCTACGAGCAGTACTTC.

The count of this clone is one. The sample holds other DNA sequences that translate to the same CDR3. The V and J genes are TRBV15 and TRBJ1-3, with 7 bases lining up with TRBD1. The CDR3 extends over 15 amino acids. CDR1 is LNHNV and CDR2 is YYDKDF in the germline V gene (reference sequence). J was trimmed by 0 bases and V by 5 bases; bases with no gene match: 4. CDR3 sequence (DNA): TGTGCCACCAGCCGGGACAGTGGCTCTGGAAACACCATATATTTT. This gives the protein CATSRDSGSGNTIYF.

This CDR3 is CASSGKAGSNSPLHF. CDR3 DNA: TGTGCCAGCAGTGGGAAGGCAGGGTCCAATTCACCCCTCCACTTT. The chain is built from TRBV2 and TRBJ1-6, with D possibly matching TRBD1 (5 bases). CDR3 length: 15 residues. Germline values: CDR1 SNHLY, CDR2 FYNNEI. The ends were cut back, 4 bases at V and 7 bases at J, with 14 bases in the middle.

This sequence joins TRBV5-6 and TRBJ2-7; 9 bases agree with TRBD1. This CDR3 region has 15 residues. The germline V gene has CDR1 SGHDT and CDR2 YYEEEE. J gave up 3 bases and V 3 bases, and 7 bases lay outside the gene matches. CDR3 amino acids: CASSYTGTGIYEQYF. The CDR3 DNA reads TGTGCCAGCAGCTACACCGGGACAGGGATCTACGAGCAGTACTTC.

This rearrangement joins TRBV30 to TRBJ2-3; no firm D call. This CDR3 has 11 amino acids. CDR1 is GTSNPN, CDR2 SVGIG, per germline (reference sequence). V was shortened by 2 bases and J by 6 bases, with 6 bases between the two germline ends. The CDR3 reads CAWSSMDTQYF. The DNA of the CDR3 is TGTGCCTGGAGTTCTATGGATACGCAGTATTTT.

In DNA form, the CDR3 reads TGTGCCAGCAGCCATATCCCGGGACAGGGATTGAACACTGAAGCTTTCTTT. Protein sequence: CASSHIPGQGLNTEAFF. The chain employs TRBV13 and TRBJ1-1; 9 bases map to TRBD1. V lost 5 bases and J lost 0; bases outside the gene matches: 10. The CDR3 runs 17 residues. Germline V lookup: CDR1 PRHDT, CDR2 FYEKMQ (reference sequence).

This clone was seen only a few times. This chain joins TRBV10-3 and TRBJ2-7, with 8 bases lining up with TRBD1. This CDR3 is 12 amino acids long. CDR1 and CDR2 (germline): ENHRY, SYGVKD. V lost 10 bases to trimming and J lost 9 bases; unmatched junction nucleotides: 11. In DNA, the CDR3 is TGTGCCACACGACAGGGGTCAGGGGGGCAGTACTTC. Its protein is CATRQGSGGQYF.

V usage is TRBV5-4 and J usage is TRBJ2-1; D might be TRBD2 (5 bases). CDR1 is SGHNT, CDR2 YYREEE, per germline (reference sequence). The V and J ends lost 0 bases and 4 bases respectively, with 8 bases between them. This CDR3 is built from 14 residues. The CDR3 region is CASSLALAYNEQFF. The CDR3, as DNA: TGTGCCAGCAGCTTGGCTTTAGCGTACAATGAGCAGTTCTTC.

The CDR3 reads CAISEEELEKLFF. CDR3 bases: TGTGCCATCAGTGAGGAAGAACTCGAAAAACTGTTTTTT. The V and J genes are TRBV10-3 and TRBJ1-4; D uncertain. The CDR3 totals 13 residues. Trimming shortened V by 2 bases and J by 8 bases, and 9 bases separated the two germline ends. Germline assignment: CDR1 ENHRY and CDR2 SYGVKD.

The chain carries TRBV10-3 and TRBJ2-7; 7 bases align to TRBD1. J gave up 0 bases and V 6 bases, and 8 bases lay outside the gene matches. Germline V gene data show CDR1 as ENHRY and CDR2 as SYGVKD. The CDR3 contains 15 residues. CDR3 loop: CAIRKGGPSSYEQYF. DNA for the CDR3: TGTGCCATCAGGAAAGGGGGCCCGAGCTCCTACGAGCAGTACTTC.

CDR3 DNA: TGTGCCAGCAGTTACGAGAGGAACACTGAAGCTTTCTTT. It specifies CASSYERNTEAFF. The gene calls are TRBV6-5 and TRBJ1-1; D not resolved. The CDR3 is 13 amino acids. The V end was cut by 2 bases, the J end by 1 base, with 5 bases between. Germline-derived CDR1 and CDR2 are MNHEY and SVGAGI.